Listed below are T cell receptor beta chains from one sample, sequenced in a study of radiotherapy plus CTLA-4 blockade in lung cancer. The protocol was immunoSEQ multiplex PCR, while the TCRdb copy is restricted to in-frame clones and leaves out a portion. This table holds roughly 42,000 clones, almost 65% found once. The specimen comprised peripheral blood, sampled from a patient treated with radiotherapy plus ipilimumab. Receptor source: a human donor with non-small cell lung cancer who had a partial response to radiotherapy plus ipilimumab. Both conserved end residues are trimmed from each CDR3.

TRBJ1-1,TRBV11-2,ASSLDVNAEAF
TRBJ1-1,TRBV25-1,ASSERDTEAF
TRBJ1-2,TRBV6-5,ASSYSQGNYGYT
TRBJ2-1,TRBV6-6,ASSYALGGDGNEQF
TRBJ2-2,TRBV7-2,ASSAQGGAGELF
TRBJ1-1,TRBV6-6,ASSARRGTEAF
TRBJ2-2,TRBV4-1,ASSQEGRFTGELF
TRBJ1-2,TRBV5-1,ASSIDSNYGYT
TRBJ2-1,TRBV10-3,AISGQRENEQF
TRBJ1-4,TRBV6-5,ASRIGGGEEKLF
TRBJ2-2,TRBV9,ASSIGGATGAGELF
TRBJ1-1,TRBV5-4,ASSPFGSGGRNTEAF
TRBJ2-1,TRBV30,AWAVGTSGGAVGEQF
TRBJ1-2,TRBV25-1,AAQGPGAGGYGYT
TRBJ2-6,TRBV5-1,ASSWGDSSGANVLT
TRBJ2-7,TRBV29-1,SVEGIGRRTSYEQY
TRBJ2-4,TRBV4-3,ASSQNRGTKNIQY
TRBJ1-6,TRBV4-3,ASSQYHPGQGLSSYNSPLH
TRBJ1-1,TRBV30,AWSAIRTGANEAF
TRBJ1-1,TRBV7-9,ASSDPGRGAF
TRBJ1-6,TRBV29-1,SVSGTGDHSPLH
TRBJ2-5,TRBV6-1,ASSLIAGQETQY
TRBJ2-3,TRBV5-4,ASSLGGSTDTQY
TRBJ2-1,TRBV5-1,ASSLQARGRTNEQF
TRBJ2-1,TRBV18,ASSPVGGGRNEQF
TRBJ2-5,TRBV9,ASSVTSGTQETQY
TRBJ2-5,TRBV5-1,ASSGGTGFQETQY
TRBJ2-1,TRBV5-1,ASSASPPGLSNEQF
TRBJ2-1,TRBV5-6,ASSQDLILLAGALEQF
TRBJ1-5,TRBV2,ASRFGNQPQH
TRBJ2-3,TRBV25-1,ASSGLQGLTDTQY
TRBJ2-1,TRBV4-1,ASSLDRGGYNEQF
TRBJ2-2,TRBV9,ASSVGLAGAAGELF
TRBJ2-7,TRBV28,ASSYLRGTYEQY
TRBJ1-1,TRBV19,ASSLRGGRTEAF
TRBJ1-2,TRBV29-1,SVDLGSRNYGYT
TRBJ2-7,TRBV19,ASSDGTRYEQY
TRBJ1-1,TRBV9,ASSASSGTEAF
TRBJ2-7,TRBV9,ASSVAAGAHYEQY
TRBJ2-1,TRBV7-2,ASRETSSSEQF
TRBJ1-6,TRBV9,ASSVGPQRNSPLH
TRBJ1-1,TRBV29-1,SVPAGLNTEAF
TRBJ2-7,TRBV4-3,ASSPRDGGRSYEQY
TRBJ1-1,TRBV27,AAGRNTRNTEAF
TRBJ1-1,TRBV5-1,ASRVGVNTEAF
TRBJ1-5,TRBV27,ATGGRVNQPQH
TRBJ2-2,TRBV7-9,ASSKAYGTGELF
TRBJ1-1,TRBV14,ASSQDDGRGREAF
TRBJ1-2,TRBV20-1,SVPSVWGYT
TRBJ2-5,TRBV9,ASSVNPAGGSETQY
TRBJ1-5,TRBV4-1,ASSQPDRDGQPQH
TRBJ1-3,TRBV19,ASKIGGEFSGNTIY
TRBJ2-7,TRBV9,ASSATSVPYEQY
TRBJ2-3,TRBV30,AWSVGDYTDTQY
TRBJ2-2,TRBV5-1,ASSLRGGQPNTGELF
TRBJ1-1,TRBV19,ASSNYGGGGTEAF
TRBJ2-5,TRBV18,ASSPRRYQETQY